A single sample gave rise to the 9 T cell receptor beta chains below, sequenced in a study of a mutant IDH1 vaccine in newly diagnosed glioma. The data were produced by immunoSEQ multiplex PCR, yet TCRdb's version contains in-frame clones alone and is incomplete. The repertoire consists of tens of thousands of clones, with about 80% occurring once and the leading ten covering 5.3%. This sample's time point: baseline, week 1 (first vaccination visit). Treatment meaning: pre-vaccination baseline after standard-of-care therapy. The sequencing used PBMCs, collected from a glioma patient treated with radiotherapy, temozolomide or both. Receptors originate from a man aged 35 to 55 with glioma. Some clones in this sample may be carry-over from other donors' samples.

The V and J genes are TRBV7-9 and TRBJ2-5, with D hard to call. The CDR3 covers 11 residues. V was pared by 4 bases and J by 7 bases, with 7 bases between. Germline lookup yields CDR1 SEHNR and CDR2 FQNEAQ (reference sequence). As DNA, the CDR3 is TGTGCCAGCAGCTCGAGTGTGACCCAGTACTTC. This codes for CASSSSVTQYF. The full variable domain, completed using reference TRBV7-9 and TRBJ2-5, is DTGVSQNPRHKITKRGQNVTFRCDPISEHNRLYWYRQTLGQGPEFLTYFQNEAQLEKSRLLSDRFSAERPKGSFSTLEIQRTEQGDSAMYLCASSSSVTQYFGPGTRLLVL.

The chain couples TRBV13 to TRBJ2-7, with 11 bases lining up with TRBD1. There are 13 residues in the CDR3. Trimming removed 5 bases from V and 3 bases from J; junction bases left unmatched: 0. From germline, CDR1 is PRHDT and CDR2 FYEKMQ (reference sequence). The CDR3 is CASSGTGGYEQYF. DNA for the CDR3: TGTGCCAGCAGCGGGACAGGGGGCTACGAGCAGTACTTC.

About this clone: The identical CDR3 is also encoded by other nucleotide sequences in the sample. The chain carries TRBV6-5 and TRBJ1-3, with D perhaps TRBD1 (5 bases). Looked up from germline, CDR1 is MNHEY and CDR2 is SVGAGI. This CDR3 is 15 amino acids long. The V end lost 0 bases, the J end lost 1 base, and 7 bases lay between the germline ends. In DNA, the CDR3 is TGTGCCAGCAGTTACTCGGGGGGTTCTGGAAACACCATATATTTT. This gives the protein CASSYSGGSGNTIYF.

The V gene is TRBV7-9, the J gene TRBJ1-3, with TRBD1 identical over 8 bases. J gave up 0 bases and V 3 bases, and 4 bases lay outside the gene matches. Looked up from germline, CDR1 is SEHNR and CDR2 is FQNEAQ (reference sequence). The CDR3 contains 16 residues. The CDR3, as DNA: TGTGCCAGCAGCTTGGACAGGGCGAGCTCTGGAAACACCATATATTTT. Encoded protein: CASSLDRASSGNTIYF.

The genes are TRBV5-4 and TRBJ2-7, with D hard to call. Germline values: CDR1 SGHNT, CDR2 YYREEE (reference sequence). CDR3 length: 15 amino acids. V lost 3 bases, J lost 3 bases, and 16 bases lay in between. DNA for the CDR3: TGTGCCAGCAGCTCAAACCACTACGCGGACTACGAGCAGTACTTC. This translates into CASSSNHYADYEQYF.

This chain connects TRBV6-6 to TRBJ1-3; D is unresolved. Germline CDR1 and CDR2: MNHNY and SVGAGI (reference sequence). V dropped 4 bases and J dropped 0 bases, with 10 bases sitting between them. This CDR3 is 15 amino acids long. The chain's CDR3 is CASSSTDLSGNTIYF. CDR3 in DNA: TGTGCCAGCAGTTCAACGGACCTCTCTGGAAACACCATATATTTT.

This chain connects TRBV30 to TRBJ2-3, with TRBD2 matching over 8 bases. Germline lookup yields CDR1 GTSNPN and CDR2 SVGIG (reference sequence). Unmatched junction bases numbered 9, after V lost 2 bases and J lost 2 bases. This CDR3 contains 16 residues. CDR3 protein: CAWSPRGGRYTDTQYF. The CDR3 nucleotides read TGTGCCTGGAGTCCCCGGGGGGGCCGGTACACAGATACGCAGTATTTT.

V is TRBV4-1 and J is TRBJ1-3, with 8 bases matching TRBD1. The V gene's germline CDR1 is MGHRA and CDR2 YSYEKL. The CDR3 consists of 16 residues. Trimming at V came to 1 base and at J to 0 bases, leaving 2 bases not matched to a gene. The CDR3 DNA reads TGCGCCAGCAGCCAAGGACAGGGGAGCTCTGGAAACACCATATATTTT. Encoded protein: CASSQGQGSSGNTIYF.

CDR3 loop: CASSLGPSGAYEQYF. For the CDR3, the DNA is TGTGCCAGCAGCTTGGGGCCTAGCGGGGCCTACGAGCAGTACTTC. The V call is TRBV5-4, the J call TRBJ2-7; 9 bases are a match to TRBD2. The CDR3 runs 15 residues. CDR1 and CDR2 from the germline V gene are SGHNT and YYREEE (reference sequence). Trimming removed 0 bases from V and 2 bases from J; junction bases left unmatched: 3.